This entry lists 6 T cell receptor beta chains sequenced from one sample in a study of T cell repertoires in cytomegalovirus infection. These receptors lack a known antigen. TCRdb re-derived calls from the reads in MiXCR, one entry per CDR3 protein. The sample shows approximately 770,000 distinct CDR3 sequences, 25% to 35% of them seen only once. The sample was cultured CD8+ T cells from PBMCs, taken from culture after CMV antigen stimulation. These receptors were taken from a human donor in good health (CMV status not recorded). Some clones in this sample may be carry-over from other donors' samples.

The CDR3 is CASSHPQHF. CDR3 bases: TGTGCCAGCAGCCACCCACAGCATTTT. The V gene is TRBV6-6, the J gene TRBJ1-5; D is uncertain. V lost 6 bases and J lost 13, with 7 bases in between. Germline CDR1 and CDR2: MNHNY and SVGAGI (reference sequence). This CDR3 spans 9 amino acids.

This clonotype was counted many times. The chain is built from TRBV7-2 and TRBJ2-2, with 8 bases that match TRBD2. Trimming removed 7 bases from V and 0 bases from J; junction bases left unmatched: 16. This CDR3 spans 19 amino acids. CDR1 is SGHTA and CDR2 is FQGNSA in the germline V gene. The CDR3 bases are TGTGCCAGCACCCTATGGGGGGTGCCGGGGGGGACGAACACCGGGGAGCTGTTTTTT. Protein: CASTLWGVPGGTNTGELFF.

This clonotype was observed a handful of times. The V and J genes are TRBV7-8 and TRBJ1-4; D perhaps matches TRBD1 (6 bases). CDR1 and CDR2 (germline): SGHVS, FQNEAQ. The CDR3 extends over 15 amino acids. Between the trimmed V and J ends, which lost 5 bases and 0 bases, there was a span of 10 bases. The CDR3 sequence: CASSLRGATNEKLFF. As DNA, the CDR3 is TGTGCCAGCAGCCTCAGGGGTGCAACTAATGAAAAACTGTTTTTT.

On this clonotype: One base away lies a much larger clone, so this may be a sequencing read error. CDR3 nucleotides: TGTGCCAGCAGAGGGTGGGGGAACACTGAAGCTTTCTTT. Protein product: CASRGWGNTEAFF. V is TRBV6-4 and J is TRBJ1-1; D gene unclear. The CDR3 loop spans 13 amino acids. Trimming took off 6 bases at V and 1 base at J, with 9 bases between the two ends. Germline V gives CDR1 MRHNA, CDR2 SNTAGT.

This clonotype was seen a handful of times. The genes are TRBV12-3 or TRBV12-4 and TRBJ1-2, with D possibly TRBD1 on 5 matching bases. The CDR3 loop spans 12 amino acids. V lost 7 bases to trimming and J lost 5 bases, with 11 bases between them. In DNA, the CDR3 is TGTGCCAGCACAATTGGGGGTTATGGCTACACCTTC. It yields the protein CASTIGGYGYTF.

This chain joins TRBV4-2 and TRBJ1-3; the D is unclear. Germline assignment: CDR1 LGHNA and CDR2 YNFKEQ. The CDR3 consists of 13 residues. V shed 1 base and J shed 2 bases, with 3 bases lying between them. The CDR3 sequence: CASSQVAGNTIYF. The CDR3 DNA is TGTGCCAGCAGCCAAGTGGCTGGAAACACCATATATTTT.